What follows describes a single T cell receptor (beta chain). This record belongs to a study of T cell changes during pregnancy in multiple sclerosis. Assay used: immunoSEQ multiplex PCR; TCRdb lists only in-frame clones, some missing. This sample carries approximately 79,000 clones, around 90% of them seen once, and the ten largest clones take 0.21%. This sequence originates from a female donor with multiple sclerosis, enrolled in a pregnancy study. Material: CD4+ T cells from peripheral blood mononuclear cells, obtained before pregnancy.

Here the CDR3 reads CASRAGGYNEQFF. The CDR3 coding sequence is TGTGCCAGCAGAGCAGGGGGGTACAATGAGCAGTTCTTC. The gene calls are TRBV6-1 and TRBJ2-1, with D possibly being TRBD1 (7 bases). The CDR3 length is 13 residues. V lost 6 bases, J lost 4 bases, and 10 bases lay in between. The germline V gene has CDR1 MNHNS and CDR2 SASEGT.